Listed here are 15 T cell receptor beta chains from one sample, sequenced in a study of shared clonotypes between healthy human individuals. TCRdb keeps only in-frame clones here, not all; method: immunoSEQ multiplex PCR. The sample has some 2.4 million clones, roughly 93% seen once; the top ten hold 0.36%. Sequenced: naive CD4+ T cells from PBMCs. Described subset: CD45RA+ positively selected. Every receptor here comes from a man in his late teens or twenties in good health. Some clones in this sample may be carry-over from other donors' samples.

Only one count was recorded for this clone. The J gene is TRBJ2-1, the V gene TRBV5-4; TRBD2 might be the D (6 bases). The CDR3 covers 15 residues. Trimming took 0 bases from V and 8 from J, leaving 15 bases between them. Germline loops: CDR1 SGHNT, CDR2 YYREEE (reference sequence). For the CDR3, the DNA is TGTGCCAGCAGCTTGGGGGCCCGGTGGGGGGATGAGCAGTTCTTC. Translating it yields CASSLGARWGDEQFF.

The J gene is TRBJ1-4, the V gene TRBV5-1, with D unclear. CDR1 SGHRS and CDR2 YFSETQ come from the germline V gene. V was cut by 5 bases and J by 4 bases, with 15 bases left in between. This CDR3 is 15 amino acids long. The CDR3, as DNA: TGCGCCAGCAGTCGGGATTGGAGAGATAATGAAAAACTGTTTTTT. It encodes CASSRDWRDNEKLFF.

This sequence joins TRBV5-1 and TRBJ2-7; unclear D gene. Looked up from germline, CDR1 is SGHRS and CDR2 is YFSETQ. V was shortened by 3 bases and J by 0 bases, with 16 bases between the two germline ends. The CDR3 covers 16 residues. In DNA form, the CDR3 reads TGCGCCAGCAGCTCCACATCATTAGGAAGCTCCTACGAGCAGTACTTC. It translates to CASSSTSLGSSYEQYF. The full variable domain, in which reference TRBV5-1 and TRBJ2-7 provide the parts outside the CDR3, is KAGVTQTPRYLIKTRGQQVTLSCSPISGHRSVSWYQQTPGQGLQFLFEYFSETQRNKGNFPGRFSGRQFSNSRSEMNVSTLELGDSALYLCASSSTSLGSSYEQYFGPGTRLTVT.

The J gene is TRBJ2-7, the V gene TRBV5-1; 7 bases agree with TRBD2. CDR1 and CDR2 from the germline V gene are SGHRS and YFSETQ. The V segment lost 1 base and the J segment 3 bases; nucleotides outside the gene matches: 7. There are 15 residues in the CDR3. The CDR3 reads CASSLITGGGYEQYF. CDR3 nucleotides: TGCGCCAGCAGCTTGATAACGGGAGGCGGCTACGAGCAGTACTTC.

The chain combines TRBV7-9 with TRBJ2-1; D ambiguous. Germline-derived CDR1 and CDR2 are SEHNR and FQNEAQ (reference sequence). Trimming took off 4 bases at V and 6 bases at J, with 4 bases between the two ends. This CDR3 has 11 residues. Written as DNA, the CDR3 is TGTGCCAGCAGCTCGATCAATGAGCAGTTCTTC. It encodes CASSSINEQFF.

The J gene is TRBJ1-2, the V gene TRBV28; 9 positions agree with TRBD1. Losses at the gene ends were 4 bases for V and 1 base for J; bases not matched to a gene: 7. In germline, CDR1 is MDHEN, CDR2 SYDVKM. The length of the CDR3 is 16 residues. The CDR3 DNA reads as TGTGCCAGCAGTTCACCACAGGGGGCGATTAACTATGGCTACACCTTC. It specifies CASSSPQGAINYGYTF.

The chain combines TRBV28 with TRBJ2-7, with D perhaps matching TRBD1 (6 bases). The V end lost 5 bases, the J end lost 9 bases, and 14 bases lay between the germline ends. Germline assignment: CDR1 MDHEN and CDR2 SYDVKM. The CDR3 loop spans 12 amino acids. The DNA for the CDR3 is TGTGCCAGCAGTGGGGACAAGTTAGTGCAGTACTTC. Its translation: CASSGDKLVQYF.

For the CDR3, the DNA is TGTGCCAGCAGCTTAATTTCGGGAAGGCATGAGCAGTTCTTC. Translated: CASSLISGRHEQFF. The rearrangement links TRBV11-3 to TRBJ2-1; a weak D match, TRBD2 (5 bases). The germline V gene encodes CDR1 SGHNT and CDR2 YENEEA. The CDR3 spans 14 residues. Trimming took off 2 bases at V and 8 bases at J, with 13 bases between the two ends.

The CDR3 nucleotides read TGTGCCAGCAGCTTGTTTCGGACAGGGTTGCACGAGCAGTACTTC. Translated, it gives CASSLFRTGLHEQYF. V and J are TRBV5-8 and TRBJ2-7, with 8 nucleotides matching TRBD1. The germline V gene encodes CDR1 SGHTS and CDR2 YDEGEE. J was trimmed by 5 bases and V by 1 base; bases with no gene match: 8. CDR3 length: 15 residues.

The V gene is TRBV7-9, the J gene TRBJ1-1; D remains unclear. The V gene's germline CDR1 is SEHNR and CDR2 FQNEAQ (reference sequence). The CDR3 has 14 residues. V lost 5 bases, J lost 1 base, and 11 bases lay in between. Here the CDR3 reads CASSPSATNTEAFF. The CDR3 DNA reads as TGTGCCAGCAGCCCCTCGGCGACGAACACTGAAGCTTTCTTT.

The CDR3 bases are TGTGCCAGCAGCTTAGAGACGGTGGGGAGCAATCAGCCCCAGCATTTT. The encoded protein is CASSLETVGSNQPQHF. V gene TRBV7-8 combines with J gene TRBJ1-5; D uncertain. V was clipped by 1 base and J by 1 base, with 11 bases between them. Per germline, CDR1 SGHVS and CDR2 FQNEAQ. The CDR3 contains 16 residues.

The chain carries TRBV29-1 and TRBJ1-5; TRBD1 might be the D (6 bases). The CDR3 runs 13 residues. Germline V gene data show CDR1 as SQVTM and CDR2 as ANQGSEA. The germline V and J ends were trimmed by 6 bases and 6 bases, with 15 bases remaining between them. The CDR3 DNA is TGCAGCGTGGGGGGCGCAGGGAGTCAGCCCCAGCATTTT. Protein: CSVGGAGSQPQHF. Using reference TRBV29-1 and TRBJ1-5 for the parts outside the CDR3, the full variable domain is SAVISQKPSRDICQRGTSLTIQCQVDSQVTMMFWYRQQPGQSLTLIATANQGSEATYESGFVIDKFPISRPNLTFSTLTVSNMSPEDSSIYLCSVGGAGSQPQHFGDGTRLSIL.

This clone came up once. The chain recombines TRBV7-6 with TRBJ2-7; D might be TRBD2 (5 bases). Trimming took off 1 base at V and 13 bases at J, with 11 bases between the two ends. Germline assignment: CDR1 SGHVS and CDR2 FNYEAQ. The length of the CDR3 is 11 residues. The chain's CDR3 is CASSLGRTVYF. The CDR3 nucleotides are TGTGCCAGCAGCTTAGGTAGGACTGTTTACTTC.

The chain uses TRBV19 and TRBJ2-3, with 10 nucleotides matching TRBD2. V trimming: 4 bases; J trimming: 4 bases; junction bases outside the gene matches: 8. The V gene's germline CDR1 is LNHDA and CDR2 SQIVND (reference sequence). This CDR3 region has 16 residues. CDR3: CASSTGTSVTSDTQYF. The CDR3 nucleotides are TGTGCCAGTAGTACCGGGACTAGCGTAACCTCAGATACGCAGTATTTT.

The chain has TRBV5-1 and TRBJ2-7; D may be TRBD1 (5 bases). The V gene lost 4 bases and the J gene lost 1 base, with 12 bases spanning the gap. Per the germline V gene, CDR1 is SGHRS and CDR2 is YFSETQ. This CDR3 has 14 amino acids. The CDR3 DNA reads as TGCGCCAGCAGCCCCCCGGACAAATCCTACGAGCAGTACTTC. It yields the protein CASSPPDKSYEQYF.